This TCR beta chain originates from a study of blood T cell repertoires in COVID-19. Background on the study: The origin of the acute and convalescent COVID-19 samples was the United States, Italy and Spain. T cells, B-cell-depleted T cells, or PBMCs supplied cDNA or gDNA.

Original processing methods: Using reference gene primer amplification, nucleated cell counts were estimated. Repertoires were generated with immunoSEQ multiplex PCR, while TCRdb's copy carries only in-frame clones and drops some. That table gives V, J and clone size, and the DNA gave D and trimming. The sample lists hundreds of thousands of clones; 70% to 90% were seen once. The CDR3 is made up of 15 amino acids. Germline loops: CDR1 SGDLS, CDR2 YYNGEE. Losses at the gene ends were 3 bases for V and 4 bases for J; bases not matched to a gene: 9. The TCR comes from a human donor in a cohort sampled during active COVID-19. The genes are TRBV9 and TRBJ1-2; 7 bases agree with TRBD1. The sample taken for sequencing was peripheral blood. CDR3: CASSAILGGSYGYTF. DNA of the CDR3: TGTGCCAGCAGCGCGATTCTAGGGGGCAGCTATGGCTACACCTTC.